This is a list of T cell receptor beta chains from one sample in a study of T cells in Graves' hyperthyroidism and ophthalmopathy. TCRdb called the multiplex PCR reads again in MiXCR, with one record for every CDR3 protein. Here the sample spans around 720,000 distinct CDR3 sequences, 30% to 40% being singletons. The sequenced sample was blood. These receptors came from a woman in her 40s with Graves' hyperthyroidism. Both conserved end residues are part of each CDR3. Fields, in order: clone size, D gene, J gene, V gene, CDR3 protein, CDR3 DNA. D genes are given only for firm matches. Clone size appears in some rows only: once, few, many, or a class for an expanded clone.

clone_size: many
d_call: TRBD1
j_call: TRBJ1-5
v_call: TRBV20-1
cdr3_aa: CSARAFGTGSNQPQHF
cdr3_nt: TGCAGTGCTAGGGCATTTGGGACAGGTAGCAATCAGCCCCAGCATTTT

clone_size: many
d_call: -
j_call: TRBJ2-7
v_call: TRBV2
cdr3_aa: CASRDFGYEQYF
cdr3_nt: TGTGCCAGCAGGGATTTTGGATACGAGCAGTACTTC

clone_size: -
d_call: -
j_call: TRBJ1-1
v_call: TRBV11-2
cdr3_aa: CASSLDWGRNTEAFF
cdr3_nt: TGTGCCAGCAGCTTAGACTGGGGACGGAACACTGAAGCTTTCTTT

clone_size: -
d_call: -
j_call: TRBJ2-6
v_call: TRBV6-5
cdr3_aa: CASSPHPSYSGANVLTF
cdr3_nt: TGTGCCAGCAGTCCCCACCCGTCGTACTCTGGGGCCAACGTCCTGACTTTC

clone_size: -
d_call: -
j_call: TRBJ1-2
v_call: TRBV4-1
cdr3_aa: CASSQGPNTGYTF
cdr3_nt: TGCGCCAGCAGCCAAGGGCCTAATACGGGCTACACCTTC

clone_size: -
d_call: TRBD1
j_call: TRBJ1-5
v_call: TRBV19
cdr3_aa: CASSISRQGFQPQHF
cdr3_nt: TGTGCCAGTAGTATAAGTCGACAGGGCTTTCAGCCCCAGCATTTT

clone_size: few
d_call: TRBD1
j_call: TRBJ2-5
v_call: TRBV10-3
cdr3_aa: CASSSLGQGNQETQYF
cdr3_nt: TGTGCCAGCAGTTCACTAGGACAGGGGAACCAAGAGACCCAGTACTTC

clone_size: few
d_call: TRBD2
j_call: TRBJ2-7
v_call: TRBV20-1
cdr3_aa: CSARGPLLAGEIYEQYF
cdr3_nt: TGCAGTGCTAGAGGTCCCCTTTTAGCGGGAGAAATCTACGAGCAGTACTTC

clone_size: few
d_call: TRBD1
j_call: TRBJ2-5
v_call: TRBV6-2/TRBV6-3
cdr3_aa: CASSLYRGSGETQYF
cdr3_nt: TGTGCCAGCAGTTTATACAGGGGAAGCGGAGAGACCCAGTACTTC

clone_size: -
d_call: -
j_call: TRBJ1-2
v_call: TRBV10-2
cdr3_aa: CASRARDAGYTF
cdr3_nt: TGCGCCAGCAGGGCCAGGGACGCGGGCTACACCTTC

clone_size: -
d_call: -
j_call: TRBJ2-7
v_call: TRBV7-6
cdr3_aa: CAPRGEQYF
cdr3_nt: TGTGCCCCAAGGGGCGAGCAGTACTTC

clone_size: -
d_call: TRBD1
j_call: TRBJ1-2
v_call: TRBV12-3/TRBV12-4
cdr3_aa: CASIRTGVGPNYGYTF
cdr3_nt: TGTGCCAGCATCAGGACAGGGGTAGGACCTAACTATGGCTACACCTTC

clone_size: -
d_call: TRBD1
j_call: TRBJ1-2
v_call: TRBV12-3/TRBV12-4
cdr3_aa: CASLETGVDYGYTF
cdr3_nt: TGTGCCAGCCTTGAGACAGGGGTTGACTATGGCTACACCTTC

clone_size: -
d_call: TRBD1
j_call: TRBJ2-7
v_call: TRBV12-3/TRBV12-4
cdr3_aa: CASSTGTGPSGEQYF
cdr3_nt: TGTGCCAGCAGCACCGGGACAGGACCCTCCGGCGAGCAGTACTTC

clone_size: many
d_call: -
j_call: TRBJ1-5
v_call: TRBV12-3/TRBV12-4
cdr3_aa: CASGGDYSNQPQHF
cdr3_nt: TGTGCCAGCGGGGGGGATTATAGCAATCAGCCCCAGCATTTT

clone_size: many
d_call: TRBD1
j_call: TRBJ1-4
v_call: TRBV4-3
cdr3_aa: CASSQGQGDEKLFF
cdr3_nt: TGCGCCAGCAGCCAAGGACAGGGGGATGAAAAACTGTTTTTT

clone_size: -
d_call: TRBD1
j_call: TRBJ2-7
v_call: TRBV6-5
cdr3_aa: CASSEPGQGNEQYF
cdr3_nt: TGTGCCAGCAGTGAGCCGGGACAGGGAAACGAGCAGTACTTC

clone_size: many
d_call: -
j_call: TRBJ1-2
v_call: TRBV2
cdr3_aa: CASSDSGQYGYTF
cdr3_nt: TGTGCCAGCAGTGATTCTGGGCAGTATGGCTACACCTTC

clone_size: -
d_call: -
j_call: TRBJ1-4
v_call: TRBV7-2
cdr3_aa: CASRPGAWREKLFF
cdr3_nt: TGTGCCAGCAGGCCGGGGGCCTGGCGTGAAAAACTGTTTTTT

clone_size: many
d_call: -
j_call: TRBJ1-2
v_call: TRBV19
cdr3_aa: CASSFAYGYTF
cdr3_nt: TGTGCCAGTAGTTTCGCGTATGGCTACACCTTC

clone_size: many
d_call: TRBD1
j_call: TRBJ1-2
v_call: TRBV2
cdr3_aa: CASKTGDYGYTF
cdr3_nt: TGTGCCAGCAAAACAGGGGACTATGGCTACACCTTC

clone_size: many
d_call: -
j_call: TRBJ2-2
v_call: TRBV7-2
cdr3_aa: CASSLPANTGELFF
cdr3_nt: TGTGCCAGCAGCTTACCCGCGAACACCGGGGAGCTGTTTTTT

clone_size: many
d_call: TRBD1
j_call: TRBJ2-5
v_call: TRBV20-1
cdr3_aa: CSANPGQGSETQYF
cdr3_nt: TGCAGTGCTAATCCGGGACAGGGAAGTGAGACCCAGTACTTC

clone_size: -
d_call: TRBD1
j_call: TRBJ1-4
v_call: TRBV2
cdr3_aa: CASSDKRGLGEKLFF
cdr3_nt: TGTGCCAGCAGTGATAAGAGGGGGCTTGGAGAAAAACTGTTTTTT

clone_size: -
d_call: -
j_call: TRBJ2-4
v_call: TRBV29-1
cdr3_aa: CSPGPRGRSGKNIQYF
cdr3_nt: TGCAGCCCCGGTCCTAGGGGCCGATCCGGCAAAAACATTCAGTACTTC

clone_size: many
d_call: -
j_call: TRBJ1-1
v_call: TRBV29-1
cdr3_aa: CSVVVLNTEAFF
cdr3_nt: TGCAGCGTTGTGGTGCTCAACACTGAAGCTTTCTTT

clone_size: few
d_call: -
j_call: TRBJ1-1
v_call: TRBV5-1
cdr3_aa: CASRQQGEAFF
cdr3_nt: TGCGCCAGCAGACAACAGGGTGAAGCTTTCTTT

clone_size: -
d_call: -
j_call: TRBJ1-5
v_call: TRBV7-2
cdr3_aa: CASSPDGPDQPQHF
cdr3_nt: TGTGCCAGCAGCCCGGACGGCCCGGATCAGCCCCAGCATTTT

clone_size: -
d_call: -
j_call: TRBJ2-1
v_call: TRBV29-1
cdr3_aa: CSGVPGSSEQFF
cdr3_nt: TGCAGCGGCGTGCCAGGGTCTAGTGAGCAGTTCTTC

clone_size: -
d_call: -
j_call: TRBJ2-7
v_call: TRBV6-6
cdr3_aa: CASTPVSSYEQHF
cdr3_nt: TGTGCCAGCACCCCGGTTAGCTCCTACGAGCAGCACTTC

clone_size: once
d_call: TRBD1
j_call: TRBJ1-2
v_call: TRBV7-8
cdr3_aa: CASSHRDRGPMNYGYTF
cdr3_nt: TGTGCCAGCAGCCACCGGGACAGGGGGCCTATGAACTATGGCTACACCTTC

clone_size: -
d_call: -
j_call: TRBJ2-7
v_call: TRBV25-1
cdr3_aa: CASVGTSSLYEQYF
cdr3_nt: TGTGCCAGCGTTGGGACCAGTAGCCTATACGAGCAGTACTTC

clone_size: few
d_call: TRBD2
j_call: TRBJ2-5
v_call: TRBV6-5
cdr3_aa: CASSYLLAGKETQYF
cdr3_nt: TGTGCCAGCAGTTACTTACTAGCGGGGAAAGAGACCCAGTACTTC

clone_size: few
d_call: -
j_call: TRBJ1-2
v_call: TRBV2
cdr3_aa: CASSAEDYGYTF
cdr3_nt: TGTGCCAGCAGTGCAGAAGACTATGGCTACACCTTC

clone_size: once
d_call: TRBD1
j_call: TRBJ2-5
v_call: TRBV5-1
cdr3_aa: CASSQGQGVMETQYF
cdr3_nt: TGCGCCAGCAGCCAAGGTCAGGGGGTTATGGAGACCCAGTACTTC

clone_size: -
d_call: -
j_call: TRBJ1-1
v_call: TRBV18
cdr3_aa: CASSLQGQDTEAFF
cdr3_nt: TGTGCCAGCTCACTCCAGGGGCAAGACACTGAAGCTTTCTTT

clone_size: few
d_call: TRBD1
j_call: TRBJ2-5
v_call: TRBV5-4
cdr3_aa: CASSSTGGPWETQYF
cdr3_nt: TGTGCCAGCAGCTCCACAGGGGGCCCATGGGAGACCCAGTACTTC

clone_size: -
d_call: -
j_call: TRBJ2-5
v_call: TRBV4-3
cdr3_aa: CASSQDSRRPETQYF
cdr3_nt: TGCGCCAGCAGCCAAGATAGTCGGCGTCCAGAGACCCAGTACTTC

clone_size: few
d_call: -
j_call: TRBJ1-5
v_call: TRBV2
cdr3_aa: CASTDGNQPQHF
cdr3_nt: TGTGCCAGCACGGATGGCAATCAGCCCCAGCATTTT

clone_size: few
d_call: TRBD1
j_call: TRBJ1-5
v_call: TRBV4-2
cdr3_aa: CASSQGGGQGNQPQHF
cdr3_nt: TGTGCCAGCAGCCAAGGAGGGGGACAGGGCAATCAGCCCCAGCATTTT

clone_size: -
d_call: -
j_call: TRBJ2-4
v_call: TRBV20-1
cdr3_aa: CSARGGDIAKNIQYF
cdr3_nt: TGCAGTGCTAGAGGGGGGGATATAGCCAAAAACATTCAGTACTTC

clone_size: many
d_call: TRBD1
j_call: TRBJ2-7
v_call: TRBV5-1
cdr3_aa: CASSLGGTAYEQYF
cdr3_nt: TGCGCCAGCAGCTTAGGGGGCACCGCCTACGAGCAGTACTTC